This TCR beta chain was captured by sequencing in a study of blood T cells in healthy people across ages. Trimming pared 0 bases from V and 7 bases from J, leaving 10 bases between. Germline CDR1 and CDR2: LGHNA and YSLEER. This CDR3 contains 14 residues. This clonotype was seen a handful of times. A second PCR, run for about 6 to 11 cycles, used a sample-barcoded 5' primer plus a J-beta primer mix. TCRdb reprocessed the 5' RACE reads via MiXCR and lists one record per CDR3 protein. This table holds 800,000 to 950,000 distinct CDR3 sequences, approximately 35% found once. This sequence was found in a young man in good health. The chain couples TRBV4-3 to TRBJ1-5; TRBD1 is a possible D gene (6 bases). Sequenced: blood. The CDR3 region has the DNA TGCGCCAGCAGCCAAGATCCGGGGGGCCAGCCCCAGCATTTT. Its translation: CASSQDPGGQPQHF.